This TCR beta chain was recorded in a study of a mutant IDH1 vaccine in newly diagnosed glioma. Study information: Most had both radiotherapy and temozolomide beforehand; others had only one. The study's findings and limits: The vaccine induced immune responses, and these occurred in about 95% of patients. Whatever changes occurred in top peripheral T cell clonotypes seemed unrelated to pseudoprogression.

The CDR3 extends over 14 amino acids. The germline V and J ends were trimmed by 4 bases and 4 bases, with 12 bases remaining between them. From germline, CDR1 is LGHNA and CDR2 YSLEER. Repertoires were generated with immunoSEQ multiplex PCR, while TCRdb's copy carries only in-frame clones and drops some. The data contain about 32,000 clones, around 82% of them seen just once; the ten biggest clones take up over 20%. As for time point: week 11, during vaccination. The study gave 300 ug of mutant IDH1 20-mer peptide per vaccine dose, with topical imiquimod. The astrocytomas were IDH1-mutant, ATRX-negative, and WHO grade 3 or 4. As to this clone: Its matching antigen is unknown.

The rearrangement uses TRBV4-3 and TRBJ2-3; weak D call: TRBD1 (6 bases). The material sequenced was PBMCs, taken from a glioma patient whose treatment included an IDH1 peptide vaccine. This clonotype originated in a man aged 30 to 39 with glioma. The CDR3, as DNA: TGCGCCAGCAGCCTCGCAGGGGCGGCAGATACGCAGTATTTT. The encoded protein is CASSLAGAADTQYF.